What follows describes a single TCR beta chain. Antigen specificity is unknown. These data belong to a study of response to subunit inactivated influenza vaccine. Study-wide results and caveats: Each seasonal influenza vaccination recruits few new T cells, the authors suggested.

TCRdb recomputed calls from the RT-PCR reads with MiXCR, one row per CDR3 protein. Of about 540,000 distinct CDR3 sequences in the sample, approximately 14% are singletons; the top ten hold around 10%. The sample was PBMCs from blood, taken approximately 13 days after vaccination. This clonotype was sampled from a man aged 45-65 years who received an inactivated influenza vaccine.

CDR3 region: CASSEAGRGAYEQYF. The CDR3 DNA follows: TGTGCCAGCAGTGAAGCGGGGAGAGGGGCCTACGAGCAGTACTTC. This rearrangement joins TRBV6-1 to TRBJ2-7; the D call may be TRBD1 or TRBD2 (5 bases each). Germline V gives CDR1 MNHNS, CDR2 SASEGT. CDR3 length: 15 amino acids. The V and J ends lost 0 bases and 2 bases respectively, with 11 bases between them.